The 6 T cell receptor beta chains listed next were all sequenced from one sample in a study of blood T cell repertoires in COVID-19. The data were produced by immunoSEQ multiplex PCR, yet TCRdb's version contains in-frame clones alone and is incomplete. The table includes roughly 280,000 clones, roughly 90% detected once. The sequenced material came from PBMCs or T cells enriched from blood (not recorded which). All receptors derive from a woman between 45 and 65 years old who had recovered from COVID-19.

Comments on this clone: The sample has other DNA sequences that encode this CDR3 too. This chain links TRBV18 with TRBJ1-6; 8 bases line up with TRBD1. The CDR3 contains 16 residues. The V gene's germline CDR1 is KGHSH and CDR2 LQKENI. Losses at the gene ends were 2 bases for V and 7 bases for J; bases not matched to a gene: 7. The CDR3 coding sequence is TGTGCCAGCTCACCAAATGGACAGGGCAACAATTCACCCCTCCACTTT. This encodes CASSPNGQGNNSPLHF.

The J gene is TRBJ2-2, the V gene TRBV5-8, with D maybe TRBD2 (5 bases). Germline V CDR1 and CDR2: SGHTS, YDEGEE. V dropped 7 bases and J dropped 5 bases, with 21 bases sitting between them. CDR3 size: 16 residues. The CDR3 here is CASPTARTPGTGELFF. The CDR3 DNA follows: TGTGCCAGCCCCACTGCGCGAACACCGGGGACCGGGGAGCTGTTTTTT. Full variable domain (rest looked up from reference TRBV5-8 and TRBJ2-2): EAGVTQSPTHLIKTRGQQATLRCSPISGHTSVYWYQQALGLGLQFLLWYDEGEERNRGNFPPRFSGRQFPNYSSELNVNALELEDSALYLCASPTARTPGTGELFFGEGSRLTVL.

The chain uses TRBV6-2 or TRBV6-3 and TRBJ1-3; D is undetermined. V was trimmed by 2 bases and J by 0 bases, leaving 17 bases between them. Germline V gene lookup returns CDR1 MNHEY and CDR2 SVGEGT. The CDR3 totals 18 residues. The CDR3 bases are TGTGCCAGCAGTTACCCCGTGGATTTGCGGTCCTCTGGAAACACCATATATTTT. Translation: CASSYPVDLRSSGNTIYF.

This chain joins TRBV6-5 and TRBJ2-5; unclear D gene. Between the trimmed V and J ends, which lost 6 bases and 7 bases, there was a span of 12 bases. The CDR3 is 12 amino acids. Germline lookup yields CDR1 MNHEY and CDR2 SVGAGI. The CDR3 DNA reads as TGTGCCAGCAGACAAACGACGGGGACCCAGTACTTC. Translating it yields CASRQTTGTQYF.

This sequence joins TRBV28 and TRBJ1-1, with 10 bases that match TRBD1. CDR1 is MDHEN and CDR2 is SYDVKM in the germline V gene. This CDR3 has 15 residues. Unmatched junction bases numbered 13, after V lost 7 bases and J lost 8 bases. This CDR3 is CASIAPGQGPSEAFF. DNA for the CDR3: TGTGCCAGCATCGCCCCGGGACAGGGGCCTTCCGAAGCTTTCTTT.

This clone came up a few times. The chain has TRBV6-5 and TRBJ1-1; D possibly corresponds to TRBD1 (6 bases). Looked up from germline, CDR1 is MNHEY and CDR2 is SVGAGI. Trimming cost V 1 base and J 6 bases, with 12 bases left between them. This CDR3 is built from 14 residues. CDR3 loop: CASSYLQGNAEAFF. The CDR3 DNA sequence: TGTGCCAGCAGTTACTTACAGGGAAACGCTGAAGCTTTCTTT.